This T cell receptor beta chain stems from a study of blood T cell repertoires in COVID-19. The overall study: In each case, the material was cDNA or gDNA derived from T cells, B-cell-depleted T cells, or PBMCs.

Germline CDR1 reads GTSNPN; CDR2 reads SVGIG (reference sequence). The V and J ends lost 5 bases and 6 bases, in that order; junction bases with no gene match: 7. The CDR3 runs 13 residues. Under the authors' procedure: By means of reference gene primer amplification, nucleated cell counts were estimated. Method: immunoSEQ multiplex PCR; TCRdb's copy keeps in-frame clones and lacks some. V and J calls and clone size are as listed in that table; D and trimming were resolved from the DNA. The data contain a few hundred thousand clones, 65% to 85% of them singletons. The chain recombines TRBV30 with TRBJ2-7; 10 nucleotides line up with TRBD2. The specimen sequenced was peripheral blood. The origin of this receptor is a woman in her 30s with COVID-19, enrolled during active disease. CDR3 sequence: CAWGTSVSGEQYF. As DNA, the CDR3 is TGTGCCTGGGGGACTAGCGTGAGTGGCGAGCAGTACTTC.